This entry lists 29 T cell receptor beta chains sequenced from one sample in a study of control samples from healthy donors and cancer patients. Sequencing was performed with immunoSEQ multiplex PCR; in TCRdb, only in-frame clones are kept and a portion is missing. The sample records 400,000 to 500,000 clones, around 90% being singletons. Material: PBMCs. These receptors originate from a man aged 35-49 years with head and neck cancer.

This chain's CDR3 is CATSVIEGAAGNTIYF. For the CDR3, the DNA is TGTGCCACCAGTGTTATTGAAGGGGCCGCGGGAAACACCATATATTTT. The chain carries TRBV24-1 and TRBJ1-3, with a weak D call TRBD1 (5 bases). CDR3 size: 16 residues. The germline V gene encodes CDR1 KGHDR and CDR2 SFDVKD. Trimming shortened V by 5 bases and J by 4 bases, and 17 bases separated the two germline ends.

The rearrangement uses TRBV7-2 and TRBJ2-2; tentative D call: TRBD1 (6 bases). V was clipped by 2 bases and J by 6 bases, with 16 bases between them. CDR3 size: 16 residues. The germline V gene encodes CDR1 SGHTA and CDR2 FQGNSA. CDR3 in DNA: TGTGCCAGCAGCTTAAGTCCAGGGGCAGGGGCCGGGGAGCTGTTTTTT. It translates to CASSLSPGAGAGELFF.

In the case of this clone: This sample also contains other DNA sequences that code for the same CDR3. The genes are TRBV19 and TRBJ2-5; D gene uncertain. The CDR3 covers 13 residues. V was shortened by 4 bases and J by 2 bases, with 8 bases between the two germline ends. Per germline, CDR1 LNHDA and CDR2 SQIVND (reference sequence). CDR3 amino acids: CASSTGRQETQYF. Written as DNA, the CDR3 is TGTGCCAGTAGTACCGGGCGGCAAGAGACCCAGTACTTC.

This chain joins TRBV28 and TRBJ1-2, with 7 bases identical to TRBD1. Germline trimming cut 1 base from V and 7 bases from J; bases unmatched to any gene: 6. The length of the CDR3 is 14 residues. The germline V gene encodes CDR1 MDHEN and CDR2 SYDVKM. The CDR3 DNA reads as TGTGCCAGCAGTTTATTGCGGCAGGGGGTTGGCTACACCTTC. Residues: CASSLLRQGVGYTF.

The chain's CDR3 is CASRGLAGPYEQYF. Written as DNA, the CDR3 is TGTGCCTCCCGGGGACTAGCGGGGCCCTACGAGCAGTACTTC. The chain joins TRBV30 to TRBJ2-7; 13 nucleotides line up with TRBD2. Germline loops: CDR1 GTSNPN, CDR2 SVGIG (reference sequence). CDR3 length: 14 amino acids. Trimming cost V 7 bases and J 2 bases; bases outside gene matches: 5. Full variable domain (remainder filled in from reference TRBV30 and TRBJ2-7): SQTIHQWPATLVQPVGSPLSLECTVEGTSNPNLYWYRQAAGRGLQLLFYSVGIGQISSEVPQNLSASRPQDRQFILSSKKLLLSDSGFYLCASRGLAGPYEQYFGPGTRLTVT.

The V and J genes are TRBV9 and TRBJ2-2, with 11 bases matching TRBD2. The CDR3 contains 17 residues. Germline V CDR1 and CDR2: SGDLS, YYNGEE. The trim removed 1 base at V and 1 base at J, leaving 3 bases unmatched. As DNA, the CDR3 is TGTGCCAGCAGCGTAAGACTAGCGGGAAGGAACACCGGGGAGCTGTTTTTT. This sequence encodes CASSVRLAGRNTGELFF.

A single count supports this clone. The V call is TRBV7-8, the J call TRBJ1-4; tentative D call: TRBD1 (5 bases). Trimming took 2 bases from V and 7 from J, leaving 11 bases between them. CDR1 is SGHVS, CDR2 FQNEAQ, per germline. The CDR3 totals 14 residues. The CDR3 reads CASSLWGGGEKLFF. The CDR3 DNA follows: TGTGCCAGCAGCTTATGGGGTGGGGGTGAAAAACTGTTTTTT.

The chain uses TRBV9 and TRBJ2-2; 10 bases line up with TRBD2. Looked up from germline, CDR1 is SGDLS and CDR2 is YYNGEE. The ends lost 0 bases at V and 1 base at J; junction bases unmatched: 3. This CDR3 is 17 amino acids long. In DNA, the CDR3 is TGTGCCAGCAGCGTAGAGCCTAGCGGGAGGAACACCGGGGAGCTGTTTTTT. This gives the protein CASSVEPSGRNTGELFF.

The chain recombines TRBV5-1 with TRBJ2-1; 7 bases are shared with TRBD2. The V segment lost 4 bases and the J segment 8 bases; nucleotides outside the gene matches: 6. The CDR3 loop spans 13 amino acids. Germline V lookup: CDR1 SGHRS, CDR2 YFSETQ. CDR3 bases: TGCGCCAGCAGCCACATGGGAGGGGATGAGCAGTTCTTC. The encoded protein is CASSHMGGDEQFF.

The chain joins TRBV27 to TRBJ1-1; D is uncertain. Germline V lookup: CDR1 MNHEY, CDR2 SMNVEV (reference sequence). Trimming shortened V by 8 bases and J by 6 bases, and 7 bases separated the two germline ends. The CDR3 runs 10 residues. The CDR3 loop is CASGSSEAFF. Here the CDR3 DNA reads TGTGCCAGCGGTTCTTCTGAAGCTTTCTTT.

The CDR3 DNA sequence: TGTGCCAGCTCCCCCGACAGGGTCAGGTACGAGCAGTACTTC. Amino acids: CASSPDRVRYEQYF. This chain connects TRBV18 to TRBJ2-7, with 7 bases lining up with TRBD1. Germline V gene lookup returns CDR1 KGHSH and CDR2 LQKENI. This CDR3 has 14 residues. V shed 6 bases, J shed 4 bases, and the junction held 9 bases outside the gene matches.

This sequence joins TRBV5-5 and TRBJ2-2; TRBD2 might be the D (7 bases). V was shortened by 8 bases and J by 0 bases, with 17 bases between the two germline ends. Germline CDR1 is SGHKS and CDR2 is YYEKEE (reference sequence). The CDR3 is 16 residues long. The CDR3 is CASTRGGPTNTGELFF. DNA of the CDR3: TGTGCCAGTACTAGGGGGGGACCTACGAACACCGGGGAGCTGTTTTTT.

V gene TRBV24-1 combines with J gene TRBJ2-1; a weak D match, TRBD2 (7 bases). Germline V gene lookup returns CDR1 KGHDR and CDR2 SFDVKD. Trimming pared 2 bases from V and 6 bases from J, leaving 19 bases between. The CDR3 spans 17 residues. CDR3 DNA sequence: TGTGCCACCAGTGATTCGCCGGGACGAGGGGGGGCCAATGAGCAGTTCTTC. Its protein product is CATSDSPGRGGANEQFF.

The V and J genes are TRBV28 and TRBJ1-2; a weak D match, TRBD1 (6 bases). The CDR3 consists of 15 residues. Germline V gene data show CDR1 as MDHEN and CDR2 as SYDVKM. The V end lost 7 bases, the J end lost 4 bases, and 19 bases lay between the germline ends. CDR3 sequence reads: CASKDSSSPVYGYTF. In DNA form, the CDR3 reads TGTGCCAGCAAGGACAGCTCCTCCCCGGTCTATGGCTACACCTTC.

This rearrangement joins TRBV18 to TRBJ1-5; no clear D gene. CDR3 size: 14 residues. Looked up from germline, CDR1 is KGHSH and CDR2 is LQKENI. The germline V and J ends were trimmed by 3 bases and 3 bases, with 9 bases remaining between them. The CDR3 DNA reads TGTGCCAGCTCACCGTCCGAATCCAATCAGCCCCAGCATTTT. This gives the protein CASSPSESNQPQHF.

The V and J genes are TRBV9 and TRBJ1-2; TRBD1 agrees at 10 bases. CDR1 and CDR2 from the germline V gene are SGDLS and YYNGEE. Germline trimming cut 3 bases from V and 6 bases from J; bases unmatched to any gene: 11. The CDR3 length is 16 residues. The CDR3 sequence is CASSGKIGTGDHGYTF. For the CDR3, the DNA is TGTGCCAGCAGCGGAAAAATCGGGACAGGGGATCATGGCTACACCTTC.

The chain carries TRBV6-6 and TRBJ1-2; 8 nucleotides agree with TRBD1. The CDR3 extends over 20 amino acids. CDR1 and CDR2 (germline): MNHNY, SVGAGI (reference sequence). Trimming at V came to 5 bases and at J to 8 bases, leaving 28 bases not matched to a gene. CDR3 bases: TGTGCCAGCAGTCACCCCCTTATACTTAGGAGGCAGGGGGCCGCAGGGGGCTACACCTTC. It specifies CASSHPLILRRQGAAGGYTF.

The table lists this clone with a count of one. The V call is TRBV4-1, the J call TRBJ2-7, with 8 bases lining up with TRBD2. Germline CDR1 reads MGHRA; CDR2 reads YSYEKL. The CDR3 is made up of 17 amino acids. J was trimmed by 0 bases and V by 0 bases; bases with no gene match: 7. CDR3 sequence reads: CASSQEGLAATSYEQYF. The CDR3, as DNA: TGCGCCAGCAGCCAAGAAGGACTAGCCGCCACCTCCTACGAGCAGTACTTC.

The CDR3 loop reads CASGQLGQKETQYF. The CDR3 DNA is TGTGCCAGCGGCCAACTAGGGCAGAAAGAGACCCAGTACTTC. The chain links TRBV11-2 to TRBJ2-5; the D gene is possibly TRBD2 (5 bases). CDR3 size: 14 residues. Germline V lookup: CDR1 SGHAT, CDR2 FQNNGV. Between the trimmed V and J ends, which lost 8 bases and 3 bases, there was a span of 16 bases. Full variable domain (missing parts from reference TRBV11-2 and TRBJ2-5): EAGVAQSPRYKIIEKRQSVAFWCNPISGHATLYWYQQILGQGPKLLIQFQNNGVVDDSQLPKDRFSAERLKGVDSTLKIQPAKLEDSAVYLCASGQLGQKETQYFGPGTRLLVL.

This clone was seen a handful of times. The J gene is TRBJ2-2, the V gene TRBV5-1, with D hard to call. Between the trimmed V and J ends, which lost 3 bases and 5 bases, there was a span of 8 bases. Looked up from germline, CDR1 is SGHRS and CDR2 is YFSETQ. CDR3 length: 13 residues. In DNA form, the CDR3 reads TGCGCCAGCAGCTCCCAGGAGACCGGGGAGCTGTTTTTT. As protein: CASSSQETGELFF.

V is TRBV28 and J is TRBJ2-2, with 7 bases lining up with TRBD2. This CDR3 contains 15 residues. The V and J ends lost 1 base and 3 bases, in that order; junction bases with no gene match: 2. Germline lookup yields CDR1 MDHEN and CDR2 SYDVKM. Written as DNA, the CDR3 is TGTGCCAGCAGTTTATTGCGGGGGTACACCGGGGAGCTGTTTTTT. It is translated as CASSLLRGYTGELFF.

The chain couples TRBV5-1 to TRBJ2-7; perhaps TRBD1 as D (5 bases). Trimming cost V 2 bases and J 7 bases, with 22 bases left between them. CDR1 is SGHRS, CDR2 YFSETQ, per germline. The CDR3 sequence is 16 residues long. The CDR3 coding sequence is TGCGCCAGCAGCTTAGGGGTAGTTGACGCGTTTCGGGAGCAGTACTTC. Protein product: CASSLGVVDAFREQYF.

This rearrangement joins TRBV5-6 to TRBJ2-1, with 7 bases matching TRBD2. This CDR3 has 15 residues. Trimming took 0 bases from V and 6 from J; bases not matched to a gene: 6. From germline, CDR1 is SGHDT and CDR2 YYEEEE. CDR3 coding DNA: TGTGCCAGCAGCTTGGTAGCAGGGACTATCAATGAGCAGTTCTTC. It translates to CASSLVAGTINEQFF.

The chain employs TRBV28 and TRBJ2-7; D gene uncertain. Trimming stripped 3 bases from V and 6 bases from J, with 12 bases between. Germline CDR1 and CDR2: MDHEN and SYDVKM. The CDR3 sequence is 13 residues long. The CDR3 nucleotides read TGTGCCAGCAGTTTGGTCGGCAGACCCGAGCAGTACTTC. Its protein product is CASSLVGRPEQYF.

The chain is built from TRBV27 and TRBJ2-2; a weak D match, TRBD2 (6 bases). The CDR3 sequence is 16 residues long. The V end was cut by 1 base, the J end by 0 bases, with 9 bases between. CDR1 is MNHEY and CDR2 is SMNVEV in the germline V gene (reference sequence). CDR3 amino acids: CASSLYGGPNTGELFF. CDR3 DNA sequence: TGTGCCAGCAGTTTATACGGGGGTCCGAACACCGGGGAGCTGTTTTTT.

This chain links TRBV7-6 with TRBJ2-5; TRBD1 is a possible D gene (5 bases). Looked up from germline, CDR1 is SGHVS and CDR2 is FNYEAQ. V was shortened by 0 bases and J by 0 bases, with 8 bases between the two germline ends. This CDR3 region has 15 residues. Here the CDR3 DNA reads TGTGCCAGCAGCTTAGCCTCAGGGTACCAAGAGACCCAGTACTTC. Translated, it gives CASSLASGYQETQYF.

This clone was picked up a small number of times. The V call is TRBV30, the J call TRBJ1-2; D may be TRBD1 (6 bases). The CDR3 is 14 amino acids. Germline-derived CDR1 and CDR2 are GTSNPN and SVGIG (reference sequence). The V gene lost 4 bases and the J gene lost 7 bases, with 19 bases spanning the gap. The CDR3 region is CAWTIPGARPGYTF. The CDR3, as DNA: TGTGCCTGGACTATACCAGGGGCCCGCCCTGGCTACACCTTC. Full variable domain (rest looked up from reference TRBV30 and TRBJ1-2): SQTIHQWPATLVQPVGSPLSLECTVEGTSNPNLYWYRQAAGRGLQLLFYSVGIGQISSEVPQNLSASRPQDRQFILSSKKLLLSDSGFYLCAWTIPGARPGYTFGSGTRLTVV.

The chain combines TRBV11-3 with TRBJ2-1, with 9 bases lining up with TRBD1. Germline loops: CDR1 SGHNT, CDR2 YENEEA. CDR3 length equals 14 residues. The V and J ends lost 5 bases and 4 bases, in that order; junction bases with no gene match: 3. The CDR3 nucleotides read TGTGCCAGCAGCCAGGGACAGGGATACAATGAGCAGTTCTTC. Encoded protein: CASSQGQGYNEQFF.

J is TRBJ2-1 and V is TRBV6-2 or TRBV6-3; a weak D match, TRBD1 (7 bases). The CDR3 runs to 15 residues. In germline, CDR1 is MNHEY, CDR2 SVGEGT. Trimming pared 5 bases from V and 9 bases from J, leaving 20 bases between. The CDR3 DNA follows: TGTGCCAGCAGTACCCAACCGTACAGGGGAGGTGAGCAGTTCTTC. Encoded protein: CASSTQPYRGGEQFF.